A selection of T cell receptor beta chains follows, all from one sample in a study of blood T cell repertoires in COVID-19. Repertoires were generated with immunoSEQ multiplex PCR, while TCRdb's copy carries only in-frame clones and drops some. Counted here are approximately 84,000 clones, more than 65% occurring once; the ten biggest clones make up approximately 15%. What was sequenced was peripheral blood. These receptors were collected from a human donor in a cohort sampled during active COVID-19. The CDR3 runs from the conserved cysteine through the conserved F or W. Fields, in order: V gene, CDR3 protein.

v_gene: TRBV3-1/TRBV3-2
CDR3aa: CASSQDSLAGVWNEQFF

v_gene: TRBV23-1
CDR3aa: CASSQSYPVPPGEQFF

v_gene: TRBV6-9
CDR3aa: CASSYSNSPSYEQYF

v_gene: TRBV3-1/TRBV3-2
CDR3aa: CASSPQGQSYEQYF

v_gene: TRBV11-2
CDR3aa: CASSLARSGVAEAFF

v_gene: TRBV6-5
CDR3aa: CASRQGAWETQYF

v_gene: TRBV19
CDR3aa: CASTRVLANYGYTF

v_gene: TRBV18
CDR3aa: CASSPGQGYLDSPLHF

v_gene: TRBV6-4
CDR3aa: CASSGWKGAVFAEAFF

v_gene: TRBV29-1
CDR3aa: CSVSFGGGRRDTQYF

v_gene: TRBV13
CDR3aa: CASSQTRTGTQYF

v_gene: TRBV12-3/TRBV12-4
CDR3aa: CATSFQGNQPQHF

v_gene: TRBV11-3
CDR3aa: CASSLGGSGRTQYF

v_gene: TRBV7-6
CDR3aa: CASSLFPRNEQFF

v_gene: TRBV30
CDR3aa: CAWSRERDYGYTF

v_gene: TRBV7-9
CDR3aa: CASSTGQGASSGNTIYF

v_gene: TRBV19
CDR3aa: CASTAGGTGRQPQHF

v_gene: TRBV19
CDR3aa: CATSDRGYEQYF

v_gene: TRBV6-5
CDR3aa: CASSYGGNYGYTF

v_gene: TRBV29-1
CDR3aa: CSVTSGGALGYNEQFF

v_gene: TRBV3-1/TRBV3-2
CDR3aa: CASSQGTGGNSPLHF

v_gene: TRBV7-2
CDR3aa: CASSLRGALNSPLHF

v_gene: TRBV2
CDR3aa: CASSPTGGGETQYF

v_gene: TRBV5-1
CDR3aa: CASRRDSMNTEAFF

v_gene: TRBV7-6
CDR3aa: CASSYDRGLSGNTIYF

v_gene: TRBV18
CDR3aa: CASSEGQNTEAFF

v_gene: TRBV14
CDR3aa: CASSQYSGNTIYF

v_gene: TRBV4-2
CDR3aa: CASSPNRELVSEQYF

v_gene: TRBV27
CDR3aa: CASSRWTSGRSYEQYF

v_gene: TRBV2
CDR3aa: CASKTAEGNNEQFF

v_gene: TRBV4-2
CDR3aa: CASSQSQAEYTEAFF